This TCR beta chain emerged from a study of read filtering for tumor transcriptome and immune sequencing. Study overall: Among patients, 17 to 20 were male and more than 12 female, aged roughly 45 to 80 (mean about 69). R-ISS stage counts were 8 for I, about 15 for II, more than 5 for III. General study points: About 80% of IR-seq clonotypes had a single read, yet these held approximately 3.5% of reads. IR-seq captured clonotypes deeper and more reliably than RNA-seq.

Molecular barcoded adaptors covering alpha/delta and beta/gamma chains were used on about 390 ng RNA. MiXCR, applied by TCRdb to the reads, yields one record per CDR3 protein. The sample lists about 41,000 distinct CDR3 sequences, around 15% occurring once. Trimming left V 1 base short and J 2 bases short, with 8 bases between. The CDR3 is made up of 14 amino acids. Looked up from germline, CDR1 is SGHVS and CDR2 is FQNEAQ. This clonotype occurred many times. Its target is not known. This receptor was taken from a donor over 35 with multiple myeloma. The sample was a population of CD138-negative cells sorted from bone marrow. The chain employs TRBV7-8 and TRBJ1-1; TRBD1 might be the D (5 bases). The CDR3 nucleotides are TGTGCCAGCAGCTTAGTTACAGGAAACACTGAAGCTTTCTTT. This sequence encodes CASSLVTGNTEAFF.